This passage covers 28 T cell receptor beta chains from one sample sequenced in a study of blood T cell repertoires in COVID-19. Some clones are missing from TCRdb's copy, which holds only in-frame ones; the method was immunoSEQ multiplex PCR. In the table there are 95,000 to 120,000 clones, about two thirds of which are singletons. The sample was peripheral blood. The receptor set was obtained from a woman in her forties with acute or convalescent COVID-19.

The chain employs TRBV7-9 and TRBJ2-1; no clear D gene. With 1 base removed from V and 10 bases from J, the gap between germline ends came to 11 bases. The germline gives CDR1 SEHNR, CDR2 FQNEAQ (reference sequence). The CDR3 totals 13 residues. CDR3 sequence: CASSLGWAREQFF. CDR3 DNA sequence: TGTGCCAGCAGCTTAGGGTGGGCGCGCGAGCAGTTCTTC.

The chain employs TRBV14 and TRBJ2-2, with D perhaps TRBD1 (7 bases). V gave up 0 bases and J gave up 9 bases, with 23 bases separating them. The CDR3 consists of 18 residues. The germline V gene has CDR1 SGHDN and CDR2 FVKESK. CDR3 DNA: TGTGCCAGCAGCCAAGATAGGCGACAGGGAGGAGTAAGGAGGGAGCTGTTTTTT. Translating gives CASSQDRRQGGVRRELFF.

V and J are TRBV5-1 and TRBJ2-7; D may be TRBD2 (5 bases). Trimming left V 1 base short and J 3 bases short, with 14 bases between. The germline gives CDR1 SGHRS, CDR2 YFSETQ. There are 15 residues in the CDR3. CDR3 in amino acids: CASSLSYTRDYEQYF. CDR3 nucleotide sequence: TGCGCCAGCAGCTTGAGTTACACGAGGGACTACGAGCAGTACTTC.

This chain joins TRBV5-6 and TRBJ1-2; D is unresolved. Germline values: CDR1 SGHDT, CDR2 YYEEEE. The CDR3 runs 15 residues. The V end lost 5 bases, the J end lost 0 bases, and 14 bases lay between the germline ends. The chain's CDR3 is CASSYGLSANYGYTF. The DNA for the CDR3 is TGTGCCAGCAGTTACGGACTCTCAGCTAACTATGGCTACACCTTC.

The V call is TRBV5-4, the J call TRBJ1-1; 9 positions match TRBD1. Per the germline V gene, CDR1 is SGHNT and CDR2 is YYREEE (reference sequence). V lost 1 base, J lost 1 base, and 5 bases stayed unmatched. The length of the CDR3 is 16 residues. As DNA, the CDR3 is TGTGCCAGCAGCTTGACTGGACAGGGGAGGAACACTGAAGCTTTCTTT. Its translation: CASSLTGQGRNTEAFF.

The chain uses TRBV2 and TRBJ2-5, with 7 bases fitting TRBD1. The CDR3 totals 13 residues. Looked up from germline, CDR1 is SNHLY and CDR2 is FYNNEI. The J segment lost 4 bases and the V segment lost 6 bases, leaving 5 bases of the junction unmatched. CDR3 loop: CASSSGTAETQYF. The DNA for the CDR3 is TGTGCCAGCAGCTCCGGGACAGCAGAGACCCAGTACTTC.

This chain joins TRBV27 and TRBJ1-1; maybe TRBD1 (6 bases). CDR1 and CDR2 (germline): MNHEY, SMNVEV (reference sequence). The CDR3 consists of 16 residues. Between the trimmed V and J ends, which lost 4 bases and 3 bases, there was a span of 18 bases. The CDR3 region is CASSYRAGGADTEAFF. In nucleotides, the CDR3 is TGTGCCAGCAGTTATAGGGCCGGGGGGGCAGACACTGAAGCTTTCTTT.

This chain joins TRBV3-1 (or the pseudogene TRBV3-2) and TRBJ1-2; D remains unclear. CDR3 length equals 13 residues. V was cut by 1 base and J by 4 bases, with 7 bases left in between. CDR1 and CDR2 from the germline V gene are LGHDT and YNNKEL (reference sequence). The CDR3 loop is CASSQGLLYGYTF. The CDR3 DNA follows: TGTGCCAGCAGCCAAGGGCTGCTCTATGGCTACACCTTC.

In this sample, this clone turned up a few times. The chain has TRBV7-9 and TRBJ1-3, with 8 bases that match TRBD1. The CDR3 is 14 residues long. J was trimmed by 6 bases and V by 4 bases; bases with no gene match: 5. CDR1 is SEHNR and CDR2 is FQNEAQ in the germline V gene (reference sequence). The CDR3 sequence is CASSSTDRANTIYF. In DNA form, the CDR3 reads TGTGCCAGCAGCTCAACGGACAGGGCAAACACCATATATTTT.

This chain connects TRBV14 to TRBJ1-4; a weak D match, TRBD1 (5 bases). Germline lookup yields CDR1 SGHDN and CDR2 FVKESK. CDR3 length: 16 residues. The V gene lost 4 bases and the J gene lost 0 bases, with 12 bases spanning the gap. The CDR3 spells CASSPGGYTTNEKLFF. The CDR3 coding sequence is TGTGCCAGCAGCCCTGGGGGGTATACAACTAATGAAAAACTGTTTTTT.

This clone has only one observation. The chain uses TRBV7-6 and TRBJ2-2; 13 bases are a match to TRBD2. CDR1 is SGHVS and CDR2 is FNYEAQ in the germline V gene. Losses at the gene ends were 2 bases for V and 6 bases for J; bases not matched to a gene: 6. The CDR3 is 17 residues long. This CDR3 is CASSLRSTSGGAGELFF. DNA of the CDR3: TGTGCCAGCAGCTTAAGGTCCACTAGCGGGGGGGCCGGGGAGCTGTTTTTT.

The J gene is TRBJ2-3, the V gene TRBV9, with TRBD1 matching 7 bases. Germline CDR1 SGDLS, CDR2 YYNGEE. The CDR3 has 14 residues. V trimming: 4 bases; J trimming: 3 bases; junction bases outside the gene matches: 5. The CDR3 nucleotides read TGTGCCAGCAGCTACAACAGGGGTACAGATACGCAGTATTTT. Its translation is CASSYNRGTDTQYF.

This chain connects TRBV5-1 to TRBJ2-1; the D gene is possibly TRBD1 (5 bases). This CDR3 has 18 amino acids. V lost 4 bases to trimming and J lost 2 bases, with 22 bases between them. Germline V CDR1 and CDR2: SGHRS, YFSETQ. CDR3 nucleotides: TGCGCCAGCAGCCCCCGCCCCCTAGGGGATGGGCCCTACAATGAGCAGTTCTTC. Residues: CASSPRPLGDGPYNEQFF. Variable domain in full (rest from reference TRBV5-1 and TRBJ2-1): KAGVTQTPRYLIKTRGQQVTLSCSPISGHRSVSWYQQTPGQGLQFLFEYFSETQRNKGNFPGRFSGRQFSNSRSEMNVSTLELGDSALYLCASSPRPLGDGPYNEQFFGPGTRLTVL.

The table lists this clone with a count of one. This chain uses TRBV3-1 (or the pseudogene TRBV3-2) with TRBJ2-7; D remains ambiguous. Trimming removed 1 base from V and 6 bases from J, with 10 bases in between. The CDR3 runs 13 residues. Germline loops: CDR1 LGHDT, CDR2 YNNKEL (reference sequence). In nucleotides, the CDR3 is TGTGCCAGCAGCCAAGGACTCGGCCCCGAGCAGTACTTC. This translates into CASSQGLGPEQYF.

This clone appeared many times. The chain has TRBV4-3 and TRBJ2-3; no definite D call. Germline-derived CDR1 and CDR2 are LGHNA and YSLEER. CDR3 size: 13 residues. V dropped 0 bases and J dropped 8 bases, with 9 bases sitting between them. The CDR3 nucleotides read TGCGCCAGCAGCCAAGATTCGCCGGTTACGCAGTATTTT. This encodes CASSQDSPVTQYF.

This clone has only a few counts. The chain has TRBV9 and TRBJ2-1; unclear D gene. Per the germline V gene, CDR1 is SGDLS and CDR2 is YYNGEE. The CDR3 is 13 amino acids. V lost 0 bases and J 8 bases, leaving 9 bases between the germline ends. The CDR3 coding sequence is TGTGCCAGCAGCGTAGCTACCTCGGATGAGCAGTTCTTC. This translates into CASSVATSDEQFF. Full variable domain (missing parts from reference TRBV9 and TRBJ2-1): DSGVTQTPKHLITATGQRVTLRCSPRSGDLSVYWYQQSLDQGLQFLIQYYNGEERAKGNILERFSAQQFPDLHSELNLSSLELGDSALYFCASSVATSDEQFFGPGTRLTVL.

This clone appeared a few times. The DNA of the CDR3 is TGTGCCAGCAGCGCTACGGGACAGGGGTCAGATACGCAGTATTTT. Translated, it gives CASSATGQGSDTQYF. The chain is built from TRBV5-4 and TRBJ2-3; 10 nucleotides match TRBD1. This CDR3 has 15 amino acids. J gave up 4 bases and V 4 bases, and 6 bases lay outside the gene matches. Germline CDR1 and CDR2: SGHNT and YYREEE (reference sequence).

J is TRBJ1-6 and V is TRBV5-1, with D possibly TRBD1 on 5 matching bases. Germline V gives CDR1 SGHRS, CDR2 YFSETQ. This CDR3 is 14 amino acids long. Trimming took 1 base from V and 10 from J, leaving 12 bases between them. The CDR3 reads CASSLRGYESPLHF. In DNA form, the CDR3 reads TGCGCCAGCAGCTTGAGGGGATACGAGTCACCCCTCCACTTT.

The rearrangement links TRBV5-4 to TRBJ2-6; D is unclear. Germline V CDR1 and CDR2: SGHNT, YYREEE (reference sequence). Trimming shortened V by 0 bases and J by 2 bases, and 9 bases separated the two germline ends. The CDR3 length is 16 residues. The CDR3 sequence: CASSLVYTAGANVLTF. The CDR3 nucleotides are TGTGCCAGCAGCTTGGTTTACACCGCTGGGGCCAACGTCCTGACTTTC.

This clone was found once. The chain couples TRBV3-1 (or the pseudogene TRBV3-2) to TRBJ1-2, with D tentatively TRBD1 (6 bases). The CDR3 contains 18 residues. Germline V gives CDR1 LGHDT, CDR2 YNNKEL (reference sequence). Trimming removed 0 bases at V and 5 bases at J, with 22 bases between. CDR3: CASSQDGALRKRGYGYTF. In nucleotides, the CDR3 is TGTGCCAGCAGCCAAGACGGGGCCCTCCGAAAGAGGGGGTATGGCTACACCTTC.

This chain connects TRBV5-4 to TRBJ2-1; TRBD2 matches at 10 bases. The CDR3 loop spans 16 amino acids. The V gene end was trimmed by 3 bases and the J gene end by 4 bases; junction bases not matched to a gene: 7. Looked up from germline, CDR1 is SGHNT and CDR2 is YYREEE (reference sequence). The CDR3 sequence is CASSSLSGGAYNEQFF. The CDR3 DNA reads as TGTGCCAGCAGCTCTCTCAGCGGGGGGGCTTACAATGAGCAGTTCTTC.

For the CDR3, the DNA is TGTGCCAGCAGTGAAGACGGTAGCGGGGGCAATGAGCAGTTCTTC. Amino acid sequence: CASSEDGSGGNEQFF. The J gene is TRBJ2-1, the V gene TRBV6-1; the match to TRBD2 covers 9 bases. CDR1 MNHNS and CDR2 SASEGT come from the germline V gene. J lost 6 bases, V lost 1 base, and 4 bases had no gene match. CDR3 length: 15 amino acids.

Ten or more counts support this clone. The V call is TRBV19, the J call TRBJ2-7, with 11 nucleotides matching TRBD1. The CDR3 sequence is 16 residues long. The ends lost 5 bases at V and 5 bases at J; junction bases unmatched: 11. Germline V gene lookup returns CDR1 LNHDA and CDR2 SQIVND (reference sequence). In DNA, the CDR3 is TGTGCCAGTAGTGTCGAAGCCGGGACAGGGGGTGACGAGCAGTACTTC. It translates to CASSVEAGTGGDEQYF.

This chain links TRBV7-2 with TRBJ2-2; weak D call: TRBD2 (5 bases). Germline loops: CDR1 SGHTA, CDR2 FQGNSA. This CDR3 has 16 amino acids. The ends were cut back, 8 bases at V and 4 bases at J, with 20 bases in the middle. In nucleotides, the CDR3 is TGTGCCAGCCTCGGTTTCGGGAACCGGGGCACCGGGGAGCTGTTTTTT. This codes for CASLGFGNRGTGELFF.

This clone came up a few times. The chain recombines TRBV5-1 with TRBJ1-3, with 7 bases identical to TRBD1. Unmatched junction bases numbered 8, after V lost 7 bases and J lost 13 bases. The CDR3 has 11 amino acids. Germline V CDR1 and CDR2: SGHRS, YFSETQ. The CDR3 nucleotides read TGCGCCAGCCGACAGGGCGATGGGATATATTTT. Translated, it gives CASRQGDGIYF.

This clone was counted between two and nine times. The chain combines TRBV6-5 with TRBJ2-3, with TRBD1 matching 7 bases. This CDR3 has 15 amino acids. Germline loops: CDR1 MNHEY, CDR2 SVGAGI. The V and J ends lost 0 bases and 5 bases, in that order; junction bases with no gene match: 5. This chain's CDR3 is CASSYSQGRGDTQYF. The CDR3 DNA is TGTGCCAGCAGTTACTCACAGGGGCGAGGAGATACGCAGTATTTT.

The gene calls are TRBV19 and TRBJ1-5; 9 nucleotides match TRBD1. Germline V gives CDR1 LNHDA, CDR2 SQIVND (reference sequence). The J segment lost 3 bases and the V segment lost 8 bases, leaving 11 bases of the junction unmatched. The CDR3 spans 16 residues. In nucleotides, the CDR3 is TGTGCCAGTGAGGAACAGGGGGCCTTGGTCAATCAGCCCCAGCATTTT. It yields the protein CASEEQGALVNQPQHF.

Worth noting for this clone: At the DNA level, this CDR3 is encoded by other sequences in the same sample as well. The chain has TRBV27 and TRBJ2-5; 11 bases match TRBD2. CDR1 is MNHEY, CDR2 SMNVEV, per germline (reference sequence). The CDR3 is made up of 15 amino acids. V was clipped by 8 bases and J by 2 bases; unmatched bases: 7. In DNA, the CDR3 is TGTGCCAGCCGCCGGGGGACTAGCGGACAAGAGACCCAGTACTTC. Translating gives CASRRGTSGQETQYF.